The following is a TCR beta chain sequence with its context. Its antigen remains unidentified. An end of the junction differs from the germline gene, which may be a read error. The data stem from a study of tumor-infiltrating lymphocytes in primary liver carcinoma. Regarding the study as a whole: Tumor-adjacent and tumor-blood pairs showed less overlap than tumor region pairs.

There are 13 residues in the CDR3. Germline V lookup: CDR1 WSHSY, CDR2 SAAADI. Starting from 400 to 500 ng of total RNA, TCR beta cDNA was produced with a primer in the constant region. ARM-PCR, slightly modified, supplied the TCR beta libraries through three nested multiplex PCR rounds. A C-beta reverse primer was combined with TRBV1-TRBV30 forward primers in the first two PCR rounds, and each round had 10 cycles. Each CDR3 protein is one row after TCRdb ran MiXCR on the multiplex PCR reads. The table includes fewer than 85,000 distinct CDR3 sequences, approximately 62% detected once. Between roughly 17 and 33 mg of unsorted bulk tissue served as the source from which RNA and DNA were co-extracted.

The specimen was tumor-adjacent normal liver tissue. This receptor was taken from a man aged 35 to 55 with primary liver carcinoma and hepatitis B virus infection. The chain recombines TRBV10-2 with TRBJ2-7; no definite D call. The CDR3 bases are TGCGCCAGCTGTGAAGGCCCGACCTACGGGCAGTACTTC. Translation: CASCEGPTYGQYF.